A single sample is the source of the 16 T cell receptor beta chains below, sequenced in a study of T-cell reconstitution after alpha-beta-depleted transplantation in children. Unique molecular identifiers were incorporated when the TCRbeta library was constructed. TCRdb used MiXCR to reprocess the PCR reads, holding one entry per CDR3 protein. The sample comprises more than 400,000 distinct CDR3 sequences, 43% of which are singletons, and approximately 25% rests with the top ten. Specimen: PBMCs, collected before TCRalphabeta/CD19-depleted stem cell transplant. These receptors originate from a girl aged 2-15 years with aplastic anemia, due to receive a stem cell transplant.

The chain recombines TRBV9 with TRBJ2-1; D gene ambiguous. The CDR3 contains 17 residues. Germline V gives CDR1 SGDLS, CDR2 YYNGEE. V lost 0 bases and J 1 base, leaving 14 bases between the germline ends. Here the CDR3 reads CASSVGSPLSSYNEQFF. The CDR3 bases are TGTGCCAGCAGCGTAGGGTCTCCCCTCAGTTCCTACAATGAGCAGTTCTTC. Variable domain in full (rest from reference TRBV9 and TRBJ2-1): DSGVTQTPKHLITATGQRVTLRCSPRSGDLSVYWYQQSLDQGLQFLIQYYNGEERAKGNILERFSAQQFPDLHSELNLSSLELGDSALYFCASSVGSPLSSYNEQFFGPGTRLTVL.

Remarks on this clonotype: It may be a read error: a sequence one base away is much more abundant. The CDR3 loop reads CTSSAAGGETYEQYF. The CDR3 DNA sequence: TGTACCAGCAGCGCCGCGGGAGGCGAAACCTACGAGCAGTACTTC. The chain uses TRBV9 and TRBJ2-7; 8 nucleotides match TRBD2. Germline lookup yields CDR1 SGDLS and CDR2 YYNGEE. The CDR3 contains 15 residues.

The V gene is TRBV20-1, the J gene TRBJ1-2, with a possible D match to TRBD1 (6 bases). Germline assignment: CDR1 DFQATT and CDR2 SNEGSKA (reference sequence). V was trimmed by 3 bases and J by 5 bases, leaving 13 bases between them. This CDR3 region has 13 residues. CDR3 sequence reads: CSASLGQGYGYTF. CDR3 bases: TGCAGTGCTAGCTTGGGCCAGGGGTATGGCTACACCTTC.

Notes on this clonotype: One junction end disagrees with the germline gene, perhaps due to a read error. CDR3 sequence: CVSSLGLAGAVDTQYF. CDR3 nucleotide sequence: TGCGTCAGCAGCTTGGGACTAGCGGGAGCGGTAGATACGCAGTATTTT. The genes are TRBV5-1 and TRBJ2-3; 14 bases agree with TRBD2. This CDR3 spans 16 amino acids. The germline V gene has CDR1 SGHRS and CDR2 YFSETQ.

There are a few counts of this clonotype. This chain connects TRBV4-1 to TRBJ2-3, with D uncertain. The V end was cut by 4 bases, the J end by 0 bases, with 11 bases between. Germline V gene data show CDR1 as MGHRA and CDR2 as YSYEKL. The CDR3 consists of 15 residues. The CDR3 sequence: CASSPTPRSTDTQYF. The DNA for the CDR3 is TGCGCCAGCAGCCCCACTCCGAGGAGCACAGATACGCAGTATTTT.

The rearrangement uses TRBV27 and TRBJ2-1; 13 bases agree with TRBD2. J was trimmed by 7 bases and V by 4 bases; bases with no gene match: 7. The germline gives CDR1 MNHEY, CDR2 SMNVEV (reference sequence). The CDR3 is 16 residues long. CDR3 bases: TGTGCCAGCAGTTCAATCCGACTAGCGGGAGGAAATGAGCAGTTCTTC. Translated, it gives CASSSIRLAGGNEQFF.

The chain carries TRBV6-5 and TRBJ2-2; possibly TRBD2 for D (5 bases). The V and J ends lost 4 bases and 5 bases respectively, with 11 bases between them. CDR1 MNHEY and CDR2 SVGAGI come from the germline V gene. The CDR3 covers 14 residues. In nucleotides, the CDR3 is TGTGCCAGCAGTTGGGGAGACGGGACCGGGGAGCTGTTTTTT. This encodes CASSWGDGTGELFF.

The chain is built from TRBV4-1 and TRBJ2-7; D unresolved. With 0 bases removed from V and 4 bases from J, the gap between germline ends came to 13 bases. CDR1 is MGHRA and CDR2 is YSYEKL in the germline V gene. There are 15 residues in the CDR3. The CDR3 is CASSQEPPLGYEQYF. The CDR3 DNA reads TGCGCCAGCAGCCAAGAGCCGCCGTTGGGGTACGAGCAGTACTTC.

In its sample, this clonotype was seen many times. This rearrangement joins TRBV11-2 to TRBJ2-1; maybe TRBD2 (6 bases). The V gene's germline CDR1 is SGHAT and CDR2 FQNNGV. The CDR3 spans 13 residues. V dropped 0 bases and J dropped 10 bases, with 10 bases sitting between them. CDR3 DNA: TGTGCCAGCAGCTTAGAGTTAGCGGACGAGCAGTTCTTC. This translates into CASSLELADEQFF.

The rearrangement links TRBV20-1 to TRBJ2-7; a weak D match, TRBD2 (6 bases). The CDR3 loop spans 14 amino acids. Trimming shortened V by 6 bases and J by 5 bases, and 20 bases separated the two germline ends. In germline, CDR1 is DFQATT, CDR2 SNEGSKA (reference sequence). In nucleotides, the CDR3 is TGCAGTGCCACCTCCGGGACTCCGAGGAACGAGCAGTACTTC. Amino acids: CSATSGTPRNEQYF.

CDR3 sequence: CASSYTHPGTSGSNEQFF. CDR3 bases: TGTGCCAGCAGTTACACTCATCCCGGGACTAGCGGGTCCAATGAGCAGTTCTTC. The chain employs TRBV6-2 or TRBV6-3 and TRBJ2-1; 12 bases fit TRBD2. V dropped 2 bases and J dropped 6; count of bases not matched to a gene: 11. Germline loops: CDR1 MNHEY, CDR2 SVGEGT. The CDR3 loop spans 18 amino acids.

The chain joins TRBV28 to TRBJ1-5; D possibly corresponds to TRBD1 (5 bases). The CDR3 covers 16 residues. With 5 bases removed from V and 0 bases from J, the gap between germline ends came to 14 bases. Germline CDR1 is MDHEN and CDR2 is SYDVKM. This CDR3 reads CASSNETGVSNQPQHF. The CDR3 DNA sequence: TGTGCCAGCAGTAATGAAACAGGAGTTAGCAATCAGCCCCAGCATTTT.

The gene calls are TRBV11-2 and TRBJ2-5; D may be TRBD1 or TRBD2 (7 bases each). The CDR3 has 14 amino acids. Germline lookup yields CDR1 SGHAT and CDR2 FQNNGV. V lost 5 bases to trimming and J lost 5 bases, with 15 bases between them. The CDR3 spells CASSPFQGGETQYF. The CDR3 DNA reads TGTGCCAGCAGCCCATTCCAGGGGGGGGAGACCCAGTACTTC.

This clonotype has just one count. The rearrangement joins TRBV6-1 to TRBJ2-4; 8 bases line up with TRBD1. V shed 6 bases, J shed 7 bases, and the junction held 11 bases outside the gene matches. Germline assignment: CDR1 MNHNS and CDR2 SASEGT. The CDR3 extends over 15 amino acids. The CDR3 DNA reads TGTGCCAGCAGACCAACCCGGGACAGGAGCAACATTCAGTACTTC. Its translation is CASRPTRDRSNIQYF.

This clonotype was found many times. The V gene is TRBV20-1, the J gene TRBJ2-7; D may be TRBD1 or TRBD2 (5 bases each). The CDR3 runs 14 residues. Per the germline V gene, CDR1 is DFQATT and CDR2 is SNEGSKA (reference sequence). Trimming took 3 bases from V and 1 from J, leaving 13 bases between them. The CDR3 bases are TGCAGTGCTAGGGACCACGGGGCATCCTACGAGCAGTACTTC. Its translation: CSARDHGASYEQYF.

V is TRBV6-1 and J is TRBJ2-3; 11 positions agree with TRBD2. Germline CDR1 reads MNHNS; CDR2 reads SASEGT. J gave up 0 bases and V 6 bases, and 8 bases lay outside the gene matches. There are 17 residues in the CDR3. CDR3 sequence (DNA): TGTGCCAGCAGGCTAGCGGGGGGTACTACTAGCACAGATACGCAGTATTTT. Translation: CASRLAGGTTSTDTQYF.